This is a list of T cell receptor beta chains from one sample in a study of PD-L1 blockade in urothelial cancer. TCRdb's table, derived via immunoSEQ multiplex PCR, lists solely in-frame clones and lacks some. The sample lists about 120,000 clones, roughly 83% occurring once. The material sequenced was PBMCs, taken around atezolizumab (anti-PD-L1) treatment. These receptor sequences come from a man aged 50 to 60 with urothelial cancer. The CDR3 runs from the conserved cysteine through the conserved F or W. The D gene is left open where the match is weak. The size entry is marked missing in some rows and otherwise reads once, few, many or a size class.

d_call,j_call,v_call,clone_size,cdr3_aa,cdr3_nt
TRBD2,TRBJ2-1,TRBV28,.,CASTKGLAGGPPYNEQFF,TGTGCCAGCACGAAGGGACTAGCGGGAGGGCCCCCCTACAATGAGCAGTTCTTC
.,TRBJ2-3,TRBV10-3,.,CAISEGQSTDTQYF,TGTGCCATCAGTGAAGGACAGAGTACAGATACGCAGTATTTT
.,TRBJ2-5,TRBV7-3,few,CASFERRTQYF,TGTGCCAGCTTTGAAAGGAGGACCCAGTACTTC
TRBD1,TRBJ2-1,TRBV5-1,.,CASSTGQGWSEQFF,TGCGCCAGCAGCACCGGACAGGGGTGGAGTGAGCAGTTCTTC
.,TRBJ2-2,TRBV5-1,.,CASSPPLNTGELFF,TGCGCCAGCAGCCCCCCCCTAAACACCGGGGAGCTGTTTTTT
.,TRBJ1-5,TRBV18,.,CASSDSSNQPQHF,TGTGCCAGCTCCGACAGTAGCAATCAGCCCCAGCATTTT
TRBD1,TRBJ2-1,TRBV14,.,CASSQEGRGNYNEQFF,TGTGCCAGCAGCCAAGAGGGCAGGGGGAACTACAATGAGCAGTTCTTC
TRBD1,TRBJ2-7,TRBV2,.,CASIQGSTHYEQYF,TGTGCCAGTATACAGGGGAGCACACACTACGAGCAGTACTTC
TRBD1,TRBJ2-7,TRBV29-1,.,CSVTGTGAPHQQYF,TGCAGCGTTACCGGGACAGGGGCGCCTCATCAGCAGTACTTC
.,TRBJ2-1,TRBV18,.,CASSPQGGGSYNEQFF,TGTGCCAGCTCACCCCAGGGGGGAGGTAGCTACAATGAGCAGTTCTTC
.,TRBJ1-3,TRBV9,.,CASSVAGGRSGNTIYF,TGTGCCAGCAGCGTAGCTGGGGGCCGCTCTGGAAACACCATATATTTT
TRBD1,TRBJ1-2,TRBV5-6,.,CASSPGQANYGYTF,TGTGCCAGCAGCCCCGGACAGGCTAACTATGGCTACACCTTC
.,TRBJ1-5,TRBV7-2,.,CASSSPGVGQPQHF,TGTGCCAGCAGCTCCCCGGGGGTGGGCCAGCCCCAGCATTTT
.,TRBJ1-1,TRBV5-1,.,CASSLSRDTLYTEAFF,TGCGCCAGCAGCTTGTCACGGGACACCCTTTACACTGAAGCTTTCTTT
TRBD1,TRBJ1-6,TRBV28,.,CASSFPSTGNNSPLHF,TGTGCCAGCAGTTTCCCTTCGACAGGGAATAATTCACCCCTCCACTTT
TRBD2,TRBJ2-1,TRBV5-4,many,CASSFPAGVHEQFF,TGTGCCAGCAGCTTTCCGGCGGGAGTGCATGAGCAGTTCTTC
TRBD1,TRBJ1-1,TRBV19,.,CASSMSGGVTEAFF,TGTGCCAGTAGTATGTCAGGGGGCGTCACTGAAGCTTTCTTT
.,TRBJ2-7,TRBV28,.,CASSLDNYEQYF,TGTGCCAGCAGTTTAGACAACTACGAGCAGTACTTC
TRBD2,TRBJ2-1,TRBV11-2,once,CASSSFGLASNEQFF,TGTGCCAGCAGTTCCTTTGGACTAGCGAGCAATGAGCAGTTCTTC
.,TRBJ2-7,TRBV5-1,.,CASSPDNSYEQYF,TGCGCCAGCAGTCCGGACAACTCCTACGAGCAGTACTTC
.,TRBJ1-1,TRBV27,.,CASSYGALVTEAFF,TGTGCCAGCAGTTATGGGGCGTTGGTAACTGAAGCTTTCTTT
.,TRBJ1-4,TRBV9,.,CASSAPDEKLFF,TGTGCCAGCAGCGCCCCAGATGAAAAACTGTTTTTT
TRBD1,TRBJ1-6,TRBV13,.,CASSLMTGGEGNSPLHF,TGTGCCAGCAGCTTAATGACAGGGGGCGAAGGTAATTCACCCCTCCACTTT
.,TRBJ2-3,TRBV28,.,CASHLGLSTDTQYF,TGTGCCAGCCATTTGGGACTTAGCACAGATACGCAGTATTTT
.,TRBJ1-2,TRBV19,.,CASRGPGEHGYTF,TGTGCCAGTAGAGGCCCAGGGGAACATGGCTACACCTTC
.,TRBJ2-1,TRBV19,.,CASSIDINEQFF,TGTGCCAGTAGTATAGATATTAATGAGCAGTTCTTC
TRBD1,TRBJ1-5,TRBV28,.,CASSLNRQGGQPQHF,TGTGCCAGCAGTTTAAACCGACAGGGCGGTCAGCCCCAGCATTTT
TRBD1,TRBJ1-6,TRBV30,.,CAWSDGQGLNSPLHF,TGTGCCTGGAGTGACGGACAGGGTTTGAATTCACCCCTCCACTTT
TRBD1,TRBJ2-7,TRBV7-9,.,CASSFGTGTTYEQYF,TGTGCCAGCAGCTTTGGGACAGGGACGACCTACGAGCAGTACTTC
TRBD2,TRBJ2-1,TRBV30,.,CATQTRLAGYNEQFF,TGTGCCACCCAAACGCGGCTAGCGGGTTACAATGAGCAGTTCTTC
.,TRBJ2-7,TRBV7-2,.,CASSLAGTTTGHEQYF,TGTGCCAGCAGCTTAGCAGGGACAACTACCGGCCACGAGCAGTACTTC
.,TRBJ1-4,TRBV5-5,.,CASSLVPGENEKLFF,TGTGCCAGCAGCTTGGTTCCAGGGGAGAATGAAAAACTGTTTTTT
.,TRBJ2-7,TRBV18,.,CASSPTSIYEQYF,TGTGCCAGCTCGCCGACTAGTATCTACGAGCAGTACTTC
TRBD2,TRBJ2-1,TRBV11-2,.,CASSSKSGAGGPAYNEQFF,TGTGCCAGCAGCTCCAAGTCGGGTGCGGGAGGACCTGCCTACAATGAGCAGTTCTTC
TRBD2,TRBJ2-2,TRBV5-1,.,CASSYVAGANTGELFF,TGCGCCAGCAGCTACGTAGCGGGAGCAAACACCGGGGAGCTGTTTTTT
TRBD2,TRBJ2-5,TRBV19,.,CASSISVRGEETQYF,TGTGCCAGTAGTATTAGCGTTCGGGGGGAAGAGACCCAGTACTTC
TRBD2,TRBJ2-5,TRBV19,.,CASSPTGTSRETQYF,TGTGCCAGTAGTCCAACCGGGACTAGCCGTGAGACCCAGTACTTC
TRBD2,TRBJ2-3,TRBV18,.,CASSSRTSGTDTQYF,TGTGCCAGCTCATCCCGGACTAGCGGCACAGATACGCAGTATTTT
.,TRBJ2-3,TRBV9,.,CASSGLTDTQYF,TGTGCCAGCAGTGGGCTCACAGATACGCAGTATTTT
.,TRBJ1-3,TRBV28,.,CASSKPQGSSGNTIYF,TGTGCCAGCAGTAAACCACAGGGAAGCTCTGGAAACACCATATATTTT
.,TRBJ1-6,TRBV28,.,CASSTGGPSYNSPLHF,TGTGCCAGCAGTACGGGAGGTCCCTCCTATAATTCACCCCTCCACTTT
TRBD1,TRBJ2-7,TRBV19,.,CASSTTGTGKTYEQYF,TGTGCCAGTAGTACCACCGGGACAGGGAAGACCTACGAGCAGTACTTC
TRBD1,TRBJ2-5,TRBV6-6,.,CASSKDRGWETQYF,TGTGCCAGCAGTAAGGACAGGGGCTGGGAGACCCAGTACTTC
TRBD1,TRBJ2-2,TRBV5-5,.,CASSRGDRAATGELFF,TGTGCCAGCAGCAGAGGCGACAGGGCGGCCACCGGGGAGCTGTTTTTT
TRBD1,TRBJ2-7,TRBV5-1,.,CASSRGQGYEQYF,TGCGCCAGCAGCCGCGGACAGGGCTACGAGCAGTACTTC
TRBD1,TRBJ2-3,TRBV18,.,CASSRDRPKHTDTQYF,TGTGCCAGCTCACGGGACAGGCCGAAACACACAGATACGCAGTATTTT
.,TRBJ2-7,TRBV18,.,CASSPTDGGHEQYF,TGTGCCAGCTCGCCTACCGACGGGGGGCACGAGCAGTACTTC
.,TRBJ2-1,TRBV7-2,.,CASSLDGSSYNEQFF,TGTGCCAGCAGCTTAGACGGGAGCTCCTACAATGAGCAGTTCTTC